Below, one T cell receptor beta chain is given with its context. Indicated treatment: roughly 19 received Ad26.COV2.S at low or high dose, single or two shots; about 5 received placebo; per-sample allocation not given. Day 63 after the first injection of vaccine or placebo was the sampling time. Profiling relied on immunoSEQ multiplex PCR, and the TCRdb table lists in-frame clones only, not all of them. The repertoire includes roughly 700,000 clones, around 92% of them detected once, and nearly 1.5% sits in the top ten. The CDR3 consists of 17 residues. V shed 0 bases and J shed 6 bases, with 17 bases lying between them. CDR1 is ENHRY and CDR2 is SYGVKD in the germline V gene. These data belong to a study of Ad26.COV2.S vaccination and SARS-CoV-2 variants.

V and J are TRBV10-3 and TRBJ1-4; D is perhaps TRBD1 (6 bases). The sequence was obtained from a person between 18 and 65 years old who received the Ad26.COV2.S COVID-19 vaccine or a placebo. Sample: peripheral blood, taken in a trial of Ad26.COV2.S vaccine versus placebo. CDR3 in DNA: TGTGCCATCAGTGAGTCAGGACAGACTACGCGGGATGAAAAACTGTTTTTT. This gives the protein CAISESGQTTRDEKLFF.